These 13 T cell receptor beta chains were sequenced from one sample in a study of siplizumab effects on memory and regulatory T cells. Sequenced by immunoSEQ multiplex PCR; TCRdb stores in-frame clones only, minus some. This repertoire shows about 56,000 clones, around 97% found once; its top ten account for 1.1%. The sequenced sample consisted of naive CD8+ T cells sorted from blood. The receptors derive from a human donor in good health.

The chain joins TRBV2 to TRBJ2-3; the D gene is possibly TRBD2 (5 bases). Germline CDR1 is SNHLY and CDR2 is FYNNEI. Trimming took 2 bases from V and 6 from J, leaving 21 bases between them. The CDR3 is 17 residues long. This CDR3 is CASSEIGSTPPADTQYF. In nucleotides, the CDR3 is TGTGCCAGCAGTGAAATAGGGAGTACCCCCCCCGCGGATACGCAGTATTTT.

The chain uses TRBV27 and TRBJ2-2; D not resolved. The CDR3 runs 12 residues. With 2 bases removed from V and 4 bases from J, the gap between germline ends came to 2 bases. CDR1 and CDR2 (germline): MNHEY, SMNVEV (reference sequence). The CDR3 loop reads CASSLGTGELFF. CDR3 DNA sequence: TGTGCCAGCAGTTTAGGCACCGGGGAGCTGTTTTTT.

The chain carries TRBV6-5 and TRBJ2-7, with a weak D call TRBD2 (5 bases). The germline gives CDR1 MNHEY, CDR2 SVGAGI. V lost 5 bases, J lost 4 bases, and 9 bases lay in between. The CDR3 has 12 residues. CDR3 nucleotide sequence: TGTGCCAGCAGTGGACTGGGATACGAGCAGTACTTC. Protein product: CASSGLGYEQYF.

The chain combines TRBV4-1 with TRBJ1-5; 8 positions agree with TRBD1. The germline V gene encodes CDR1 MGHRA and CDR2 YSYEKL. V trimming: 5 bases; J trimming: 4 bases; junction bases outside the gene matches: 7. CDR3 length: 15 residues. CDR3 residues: CASSGVDRGNQPQHF. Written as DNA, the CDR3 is TGCGCCAGCAGCGGAGTCGACAGGGGTAATCAGCCCCAGCATTTT.

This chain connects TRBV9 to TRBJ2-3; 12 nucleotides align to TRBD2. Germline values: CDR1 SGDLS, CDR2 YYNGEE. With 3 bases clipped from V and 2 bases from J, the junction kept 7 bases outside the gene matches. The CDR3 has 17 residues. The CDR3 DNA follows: TGTGCCAGCAGCGAAAATGGACTAGCGGGAATCACAGATACGCAGTATTTT. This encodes CASSENGLAGITDTQYF.

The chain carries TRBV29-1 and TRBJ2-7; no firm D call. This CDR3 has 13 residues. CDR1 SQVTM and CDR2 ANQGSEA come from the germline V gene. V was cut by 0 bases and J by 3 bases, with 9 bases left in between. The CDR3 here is CSVEDRRSYEQYF. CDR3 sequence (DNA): TGCAGCGTTGAAGATCGCAGGAGCTACGAGCAGTACTTC.

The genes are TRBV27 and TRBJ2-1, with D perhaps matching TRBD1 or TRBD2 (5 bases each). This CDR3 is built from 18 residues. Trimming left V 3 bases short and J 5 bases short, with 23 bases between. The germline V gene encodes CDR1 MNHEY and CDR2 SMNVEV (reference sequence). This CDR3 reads CASSFFLGVEGANNEQFF. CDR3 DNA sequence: TGTGCCAGCAGTTTTTTTCTGGGGGTCGAGGGAGCCAACAATGAGCAGTTCTTC.

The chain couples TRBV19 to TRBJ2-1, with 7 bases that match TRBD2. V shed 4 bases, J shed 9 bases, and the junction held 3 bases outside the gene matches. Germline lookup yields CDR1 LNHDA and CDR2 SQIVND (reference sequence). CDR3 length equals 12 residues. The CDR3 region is CASSNWGGEQFF. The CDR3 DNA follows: TGTGCCAGTAGTAATTGGGGGGGTGAGCAGTTCTTC. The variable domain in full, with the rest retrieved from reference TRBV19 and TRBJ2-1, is DGGITQSPKYLFRKEGQNVTLSCEQNLNHDAMYWYRQDPGQGLRLIYYSQIVNDFQKGDIAEGYSVSREKKESFPLTVTSAQKNPTAFYLCASSNWGGEQFFGPGTRLTVL.

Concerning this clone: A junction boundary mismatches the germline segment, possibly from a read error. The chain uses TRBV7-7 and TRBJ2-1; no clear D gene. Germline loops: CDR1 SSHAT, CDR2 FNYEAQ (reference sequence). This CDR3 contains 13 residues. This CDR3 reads CASSLFGLDEQFF. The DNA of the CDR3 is TGTGCTAGCAGCTTATTTGGGTTAGATGAGCAGTTCTTC.

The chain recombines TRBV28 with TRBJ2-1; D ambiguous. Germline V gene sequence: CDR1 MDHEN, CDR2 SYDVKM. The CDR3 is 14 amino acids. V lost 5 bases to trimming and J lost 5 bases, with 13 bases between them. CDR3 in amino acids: CASSQLDGNNEQFF. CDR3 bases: TGTGCCAGCAGTCAATTGGACGGAAACAATGAGCAGTTCTTC.

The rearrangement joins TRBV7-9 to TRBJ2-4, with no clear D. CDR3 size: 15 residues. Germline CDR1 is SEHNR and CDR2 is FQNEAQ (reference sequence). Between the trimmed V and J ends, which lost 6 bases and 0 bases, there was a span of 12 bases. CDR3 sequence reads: CASSYDGLAKNIQYF. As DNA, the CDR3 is TGTGCCAGCAGTTACGACGGGCTAGCCAAAAACATTCAGTACTTC.

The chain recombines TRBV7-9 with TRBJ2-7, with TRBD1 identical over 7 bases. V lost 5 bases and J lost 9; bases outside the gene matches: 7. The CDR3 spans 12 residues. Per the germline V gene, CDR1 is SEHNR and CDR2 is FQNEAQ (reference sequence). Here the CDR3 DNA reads TGTGCCAGCAGCACCGACAGGGTCCGGCAGTACTTC. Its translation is CASSTDRVRQYF.

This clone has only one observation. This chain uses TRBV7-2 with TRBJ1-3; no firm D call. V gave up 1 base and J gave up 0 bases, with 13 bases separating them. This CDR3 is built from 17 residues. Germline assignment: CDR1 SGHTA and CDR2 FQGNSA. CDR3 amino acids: CASSLVAGYSSGNTIYF. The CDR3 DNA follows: TGTGCCAGCAGCTTAGTTGCGGGTTACAGCTCTGGAAACACCATATATTTT.